This T cell receptor beta chain derives from a study of cytomegalovirus exposure and HLA in healthy donors. Whole-study context: In an earlier analysis, 90 million to 130 million unique TCR beta sequences were found from approximately 190 million T cells.

Study observations and caveats: Clonal expansion, a later analysis showed, was greater in HLA-associated TCR beta chains than in equally common others. As a later analysis revealed, most CMV-associated TCR beta chains appeared HLA-restricted. As a later analysis showed, a missense DCLRE1C variant was linked to trimming of TCR beta V- and J-genes.

Germline values: CDR1 MDHEN, CDR2 SYDVKM. Trimming stripped 3 bases from V and 1 base from J, with 19 bases between. This CDR3 is built from 18 residues. About this clone itself: Its specificity is not known.

Amplification used 60 Vbeta primers and 13 Jbeta primers. Sequencing used immunoSEQ multiplex PCR; TCRdb keeps in-frame clones, though not all of them. The top ten clones hold 1.7% of a sample with around 210,000 clones, 65% to 85% of them seen once. The material sequenced was PBMCs. The gene calls are TRBV28 and TRBJ1-3; D might be TRBD1 (6 bases). The receptor was isolated from a man aged 45-65 years in good health and CMV-seronegative. The CDR3 DNA is TGTGCCAGCAGTTTCGGCCCGGGGGCCGGGAGGTCTGGAAACACCATATATTTT. It translates to CASSFGPGAGRSGNTIYF.